This record covers a single TCR beta chain. It lacks a known antigen. Base qualities were left out, and no much larger clone turns up one base away. RNA was extracted with the RNeasy kit and roughly 0.45 to 1 ug was reverse transcribed using random hexamers. The immunoSEQ multiplex PCR assay, covering 54 Vbeta and 13 Jbeta segments, was used to amplify TCR beta CDR3 regions. PCR amplification bias was corrected using a synthetic template baseline for primer optimization and computational correction. The authors' pipeline ran thus. Reads were annotated to V, D and J genes per IMGT and analyzed with immunoSEQ Analyzer, keeping only productive sequences. Clonality was computed as one minus Shannon entropy normalized by log2 of the number of productive unique sequences. Public and private clones were assessed among the 100 most prevalent clones of each patient and control. Clones were defined as Susac-specific when absent from the healthy and MS cohorts, from approximately 1,100 published viral clones and from other ImmuneACCESS disease sequences. TCRdb itself trimmed the public reads at Q25 with fastp, ran MiXCR and retained productive beta chains. Rows matching on CDR3 protein sequence are summarized as one entry with the most common DNA and genes. These V and J calls derive from TCRdb rather than the authors' analysis. This sample lists some 170,000 distinct CDR3 sequences; around 95% were detected once. The biggest ten clones account for just over 0.13% of the sample.

High-throughput TCR beta sequencing profiled peripheral blood CD8+ and CD4+ T cells from healthy donors, Susac syndrome patients and multiple sclerosis patients. The healthy donors served as controls matched for age and sex. Bulk CD8+ and CD4+ T cells were purified magnetically by negative isolation, whereas CD8+ TEMRA cells were enriched by FACS. Blood was drawn into EDTA tubes, processed within 24 hours, and PBMCs were isolated by density gradient centrifugation. PBMCs intended for TCR sequencing were frozen in liquid nitrogen and were later thawed in a 37 degrees C water bath. The sorted or isolated CD4+, CD8+ and CD8+ TEMRA cells reached a purity of at least 90%. This sample was included in a study of CD8 T cells in Susac syndrome (dated by TCRdb to the late 2010s). At the level of the whole study: Repertoire sequencing was used to test whether CD8+ T cell activation and differentiation in Susac syndrome was antigen driven. What the research found in general, with its limitations: The study acknowledged that relatively few individuals were included in the TCR sequencing and HLA analysis.

From its cysteine to its phenylalanine, the CDR3 spans 13 amino acids. Just CDR3 DNA is preserved here, 39 bases in frame from base 1. V and J are truncated by 5 bases and 3 bases respectively, leaving an intervening sequence of 10 bases. CDR1 SNHLY and CDR2 FYNNEI were looked up in the germline V gene. Sequencing was done on a sample of CD4+ T cells from PBMCs. This receptor was identified in a human donor in good health. The receptor chain draws on TRBV2 and TRBJ2-5; TRBD1 is perhaps the D gene, given 5 matching bases. The nucleotide sequence reads as follows: TGTGCCAGCAGTATCGACAGAAAAGAGACCCAGTACTTC. Its translation is CASSIDRKETQYF.